What follows is one T cell receptor beta chain and its context. As yet, its antigen is unknown. The data were taken from a study of OX40 agonist ivuxolimab in advanced cancers. Study-wide context: Three patients got partial responses; one had hepatocellular carcinoma and two had cutaneous melanoma.

This table comes from immunoSEQ multiplex PCR, and its TCRdb copy is limited to in-frame clones, with some not included. The sample records almost 80,000 clones, roughly 84% being singletons. The CDR3 has 17 residues. The V gene's germline CDR1 is SGHTA and CDR2 FQGNSA. V lost 1 base and J lost 0, with 13 bases in between. General observations from the study: CD4+ T cells averaged fewer expanded clones than CD8+ T cells.

The sequence came from an adult with an advanced solid tumor such as melanoma, head and neck, liver or kidney cancer. The genes are TRBV7-2 and TRBJ1-3; D might be TRBD1 (6 bases). The source was CD4+ or CD8+ T cells sorted from blood, collected in a trial of the OX40 agonist ivuxolimab. The CDR3, as DNA: TGTGCCAGCAGCTTAGTATTTTCAGGGGCCTCTGGAAACACCATATATTTT. It codes for CASSLVFSGASGNTIYF.